This entry describes one T cell receptor (beta chain). This clonotype was picked up a small number of times. Its specific antigen is unknown. The input lacks base qualities; no much larger clone sits a single base away. Library preparation used RACE. Sequencing relied on a NextSeq 500. During library preparation, unique molecular identifiers were attached to individual cDNA molecules so that TCRs could be counted in a quantitative, reproducible way. Both TCR alpha and TCR beta chains were sequenced from each blood RNA sample. As for how the authors treated the data: The median number of TCRs per sample was around 100,000, ranging from roughly 20,000 to 700,000. V, J and CDR3 annotation of the TCR reads was carried out using the Decombinator software suite. To make PS versus PT1 abundance plots, every sample was subsampled to the same number of TCRs (28,000). TCRs were defined as expanded if absent before sensitization and observed at least eight times at the 2-week time point. TCRdb reran the public reads through fastp at Q25 and MiXCR, keeping productive beta chains. For every CDR3 protein sequence, its rows merge into one entry that carries the most common genes and DNA. These V and J calls are TCRdb output, not the study's own analysis. The sample table lists 300,000 to 450,000 distinct CDR3 sequences, roughly 4.8% of them with a count of one. The ten largest clones take up around 2.3% of the sample.

This entry comes from a study of human T cells and chemical hapten exposure (dated by TCRdb to the early 2020s). Study-level background: For sensitization, 2% DPC in acetone was applied to a roughly 2 cm by roughly 2 cm area of upper inner arm skin. Throughout the approximately 24-week study period, patients were also given weekly therapeutic DPC doses on the scalp. Patch testing was performed on the upper back with Finn chambers containing 0.01% DPC, and the patch tests were scored after 6 days according to International Contact Dermatitis Research Group standards. Alopecia areata with under or over 50% scalp involvement, alopecia totalis and alopecia universalis were represented in the patient cohort, which was mostly female. Libraries were combined into a pool for sequencing, and differences in TCR yield between samples came mainly from small differences in library volumes within the pool. Peripheral blood TCR repertoire changes were tracked in vivo in alopecia patients during primary and secondary sensitization to the hapten diphenylcyclopropenone (DPC). Blood samples were taken from patients before sensitization (week 0) and at 2, 6 and about 24 weeks after DPC sensitization. Blood for TCR sequencing was provided by twenty-nine alopecia patients at one to four time points (pre-sensitization, 2, 6 and 24 weeks). Study-level results and caveats: Alopecia, a presumed autoimmune disease, was present in all patients, so the immune response of the patients might differ from that of healthy individuals. Patch test score correlated positively with the number of PT1 expanded TCRs, reaching significance at thresholds 8, 16 and 32 but not at 4. DPC sensitization did not change the number of TCRs with a frequency above 1 in 1000, and there was no evidence of changes in global repertoire structure. Expanded TCRs formed significantly more large CDR3 similarity clusters than pre-sensitization or healthy control sets, consistent with antigen-driven responses. Repeated subsampling changed both the strength of the expansion versus patch-test correlation and the threshold at which that correlation became significant.

What this sample's time point label stands for: patch test 1, 2 weeks after DPC sensitization. The sample's treatment or condition label, decoded: therapeutic diphenylcyclopropenone sensitization with weekly scalp DPC. At every patch-test visit, the blood draw took place before the patch test was put on. To be eligible, patients had to be aged 18 to 70, diagnosed with alopecia and judged suitable for DPC therapy, while pregnant patients were excluded. Total RNA was extracted from unfractionated whole blood collected in Tempus Blood RNA tubes. The input for sequencing was whole blood, taken in connection with sensitization to the hapten diphenylcyclopropenone (DPC). The clonotype originates from a woman aged 45 to 65 with alopecia areata. Some clones in this sample may be carry-over from other donors' samples.

The encoded CDR3 is CASSGSFEQFF. The nucleotides read TGTGCCAGCAGCGGTAGCTTTGAGCAGTTCTTC. The receptor chain draws on TRBV7-9 and TRBJ2-1, with no reliable assignment of the D segment. At the junction V is shortened by 5 bases and J by 9 bases, with 8 bases in between. The CDR3 numbers 11 residues from cysteine through phenylalanine. Just the 33-base CDR3 DNA is kept, in frame starting at base 1. The germline V gene (reference sequence) gives CDR1 as SEHNR and CDR2 as FQNEAQ. With the rest looked up from the reference TRBV7-9 and TRBJ2-1 genes rather than sequenced, the full variable domain is DTGVSQNPRHKITKRGQNVTFRCDPISEHNRLYWYRQTLGQGPEFLTYFQNEAQLEKSRLLSDRFSAERPKGSFSTLEIQRTEQGDSAMYLCASSGSFEQFFGPGTRLTVL.